This TCR beta chain appears in the sequencing data of a study of tumor-infiltrating lymphocytes in primary liver carcinoma. Study at large: Patients of both sexes were 30 to 69 years old. Sample counts of productive TCRbeta reads spanned roughly 3.5 to 7.13 million; these counts were similar across tissue types.

Study-wide results and limits: Among top clones, only about 7.5-25% appeared in all five tumor regions.

CDR1 and CDR2 from the germline V gene are MNHNY and SVGAGI (reference sequence). V was trimmed by 8 bases and J by 8 bases, leaving 21 bases between them. The CDR3 loop spans 14 amino acids. Bulk tissue was left unsorted, and RNA and DNA were co-extracted from 20-30 mg of it. This clonotype counts as medium-sized. What it binds is unknown. From around 500 ng of total RNA, TCR beta-specific cDNA was reverse-transcribed using a constant-region primer. Modified slightly, ARM-PCR produced TCR beta libraries over three nested multiplex PCR rounds. The first two PCR rounds used TRBV1-TRBV30 primers with a Cbeta primer, approximately 10 cycles each. TCRdb ran MiXCR on the multiplex PCR reads and lists one entry per CDR3 protein. The data contain 110,000 or so distinct CDR3 sequences, 80% to 85% of them singletons.

The TCR was taken from a man aged 35 to 55 with primary liver carcinoma and hepatitis B virus infection. The rearrangement uses TRBV6-6 and TRBJ1-2, with D possibly TRBD1 on 6 matching bases. Sample: liver tumor tissue from sampling region 3. Described subset: tumor region T3, left-lateral pole. The CDR3 region has the DNA TGTGCCAGCCGACCTACGGGGGGCAGGGAAGGCTACACCTTC. Encoded protein: CASRPTGGREGYTF.